Listed below are T cell receptor beta chains from one sample, sequenced in a study of T cells after yellow fever vaccination. MiXCR, run by TCRdb on the 5' RACE reads, gives a single entry per CDR3 protein. This sample has tens of thousands of distinct CDR3 sequences; roughly 7.3% occur once, and the top ten carry 35% to 45%. The sequences come from CD8+ T cells sorted from PBMCs, collected 15 days after the yellow fever booster vaccination. The source is a man between 25 and 39 years old who received the YFV17D yellow fever vaccine. Both conserved end residues are part of each CDR3. The D gene is left open where the match is weak. Clone size appears in some rows only: once, few, many, or a class for an expanded clone.

CDR3 DNA	CDR3 protein	D gene	clone size	J gene	V gene
TGTGCCAGCAGCTGGGGGACTAGGGCAGACAATGAGCAGTTCTTC	CASSWGTRADNEQFF	TRBD2	-	TRBJ2-1	TRBV11-2
TGTGCCAGCAGCTTAGGGACAGGGCTATTCACAGATACGCAGTATTTT	CASSLGTGLFTDTQYF	TRBD1	many	TRBJ2-3	TRBV7-8
TGTGCCAGCAGCTTGGAGGGTAACTATGGCTACACCTTC	CASSLEGNYGYTF	-	-	TRBJ1-2	TRBV5-4
TGTGCCAGCAGCTTGGACGGCCTCAATCAGCCCCAGCATTTT	CASSLDGLNQPQHF	-	many	TRBJ1-5	TRBV5-5
TGTGCCAGCCTGGGACAGACCCTTGAAGCTTTCTTT	CASLGQTLEAFF	TRBD1	many	TRBJ1-1	TRBV2
TGTGCCAGCAGCCGCACTAGCTCCTACGAGCAGTACTTC	CASSRTSSYEQYF	-	many	TRBJ2-7	TRBV7-8
TGTGCCAGCTCCGAGGCCGGGACTAGCCTGGATGAGCAGTTCTTC	CASSEAGTSLDEQFF	TRBD2	many	TRBJ2-1	TRBV6-2/TRBV6-3
TGTGCCAGCAGTTTAGCGACTAGCGGGTGGTACAATGAGCAGTTCTTC	CASSLATSGWYNEQFF	TRBD2	many	TRBJ2-1	TRBV12-3/TRBV12-4
TGTGCCACCAGCAGTTCCGGGACTAGCGGGAGCCGTGAGCAGTTCTTC	CATSSSGTSGSREQFF	TRBD2	many	TRBJ2-1	TRBV15
TGTGCCAGCTTAGGGGGGGACTCCTACGAGCAGTACTTC	CASLGGDSYEQYF	-	many	TRBJ2-7	TRBV6-1
TGTGCCATCGACAGGGGAATTGGCACAGATACGCAGTATTTT	CAIDRGIGTDTQYF	TRBD1	many	TRBJ2-3	TRBV24-1
TGCGCCAGCAGCCAGGGTAGTGGTAGTCGAGAGACCCAGTACTTC	CASSQGSGSRETQYF	-	many	TRBJ2-5	TRBV4-3
TGCAGTGCTAGAGATCTAAGGACGCAGAATGAGCAGTTCTTC	CSARDLRTQNEQFF	-	many	TRBJ2-1	TRBV20-1
TGCGCCAGCAGCCAGGAGGCCCGGGGCAAGAACACTGAAGCTTTCTTT	CASSQEARGKNTEAFF	-	many	TRBJ1-1	TRBV4-3
TGTGCCAGCAACTTCCTAAGCGGACAGGTGGACGATAGCTCTGGAAACACCATATATTTT	CASNFLSGQVDDSSGNTIYF	TRBD1	many	TRBJ1-3	TRBV3-1
TGCAGCACTAGTTCAGGGCACAATGAGCAGTTCTTC	CSTSSGHNEQFF	-	many	TRBJ2-1	TRBV29-1
TGTGCCAGCAGCTTAGCTATGGTATATGGCTACACCTTC	CASSLAMVYGYTF	-	medium-sized	TRBJ1-2	TRBV7-9
TGCGCCAGCAGCCAAGCCCCATCCGGGACCGAGCAGTACTTC	CASSQAPSGTEQYF	-	many	TRBJ2-7	TRBV4-3
TGTGCCAGCAGTGGGGCATCCGACACCGGGGAGCTGTTTTTT	CASSGASDTGELFF	-	many	TRBJ2-2	TRBV25-1
TGTGCCAGCAGTTTAGAGACGGACCAAGAGACCCAGTACTTC	CASSLETDQETQYF	-	many	TRBJ2-5	TRBV12-3/TRBV12-4
TGCGCCAGCAGCCAAGAAAGGCGGGAGGGTTGGAATGAGCAGTTCTTC	CASSQERREGWNEQFF	TRBD2	many	TRBJ2-1	TRBV4-1
TGTGCCAGCAGCTTGGGTCGGGACACCGCCGCCTACGAGCAGTACTTC	CASSLGRDTAAYEQYF	-	many	TRBJ2-7	TRBV11-2
TGTGCCAGCAGCGCCCAGGGGGATTTCCTGTCCAACGAGCAGTACTTC	CASSAQGDFLSNEQYF	TRBD1	many	TRBJ2-7	TRBV9
TGTGCCAGCATACGAGAACCAGATACGCAGTATTTT	CASIREPDTQYF	-	many	TRBJ2-3	TRBV7-9
TGTGCCAGCAGTGGAAACACTGGCTACGAGCAGTACTTC	CASSGNTGYEQYF	-	many	TRBJ2-7	TRBV27
TGTGCCAGCAGTGAAGGTTACGTCACCTACGAGCAGTACTTC	CASSEGYVTYEQYF	-	many	TRBJ2-7	TRBV2
TGTGCCAGCAGTTTCACGGAAGGTTGCACCTTC	CASSFTEGCTF	-	many	TRBJ1-2	TRBV12-3/TRBV12-4
TGTGCCACCAGCCCCATGGGACAGGAAGAGACCCAGTACTTC	CATSPMGQEETQYF	TRBD1	-	TRBJ2-5	TRBV15